This T cell receptor (beta chain) comes out of a study of T cell changes during pregnancy in multiple sclerosis. Method: immunoSEQ multiplex PCR; TCRdb's copy keeps in-frame clones and lacks some. The top ten hold over 2% of the sample, which has 85,000 to 100,000 clones, 85% to 95% seen once. The receptor comes from a female donor with multiple sclerosis, enrolled in a pregnancy study. Sequences were derived from peripheral blood, sampled in the first trimester of pregnancy.

The CDR3 loop reads CASSYPVGSGSFPPGNEQYF. The CDR3 DNA sequence: TGTGCCAGCAGCTACCCGGTGGGTAGCGGGAGTTTCCCTCCTGGGAACGAGCAGTACTTC. The V call is TRBV5-4, the J call TRBJ2-7; 9 positions agree with TRBD2. Losses at the gene ends were 3 bases for V and 5 bases for J; bases not matched to a gene: 24. This CDR3 region has 20 residues. Germline CDR1 SGHNT, CDR2 YYREEE (reference sequence).